This T cell receptor beta chain is from a study of pediatric ulcerative colitis. Study summary: Fewer than 10 patients showed pancolitis and two showed left-sided colitis. Findings and caveats of the study: Two patients' blood samples yielded substantially fewer templates.

Each sample received Survey-level depth of up to 500,000 reads. Using immunoSEQ multiplex PCR, the repertoire was profiled, and TCRdb retains in-frame clones only, with some absent. The sample records about 64,000 clones, roughly nine tenths being singletons. The CDR3 loop spans 13 amino acids. Trimming left V 0 bases short and J 4 bases short, with 6 bases between. Germline V gene sequence: CDR1 WNHNN, CDR2 SYGVQD (reference sequence). Relative to its sample, this clone is medium-sized (0.01 to 0.1%). Its cognate antigen is unknown. The same CDR3 is also encoded by other DNA sequences in this sample. The TCR comes from a boy between 10 and 17 years old with severe ulcerative colitis. The sequenced sample consisted of blood. The chain is built from TRBV10-1 and TRBJ1-1, with unresolved D. The chain's CDR3 is CASSESRVTEAFF. The CDR3 DNA reads as TGCGCCAGCAGTGAGTCGAGGGTCACTGAAGCTTTCTTT.